One and the same sample provided the 9 T cell receptor beta chains below, sequenced in a study of T cell responses to AZD1222 COVID-19 vaccine. The assay was immunoSEQ multiplex PCR, and TCRdb's table has in-frame clones only and misses some. The sample lists approximately 120,000 clones, 70% to 90% seen once, with 3.5% to 5% in the top ten. Material: peripheral blood, obtained on day 0 of AZD1222 vaccination. The receptors come from an adult in good health.

The chain recombines TRBV18 with TRBJ1-2; D remains ambiguous. Between the trimmed V and J ends, which lost 2 bases and 2 bases, there was a span of 9 bases. Germline values: CDR1 KGHSH, CDR2 LQKENI. This CDR3 is built from 14 residues. The CDR3 protein is CASSPSDFNYGYTF. The DNA for the CDR3 is TGTGCCAGCTCACCATCAGATTTCAACTATGGCTACACCTTC.

The rearrangement links TRBV18 to TRBJ1-5; D is unclear. CDR3 length: 13 residues. V lost 4 bases and J lost 0, with 4 bases in between. Germline lookup yields CDR1 KGHSH and CDR2 LQKENI. CDR3 residues: CASSQDSNQPQHF. In DNA form, the CDR3 reads TGTGCCAGCTCACAGGATAGCAATCAGCCCCAGCATTTT.

The rearrangement uses TRBV3-1 (or the pseudogene TRBV3-2) and TRBJ2-7; 7 nucleotides align to TRBD1. Trimming at V came to 0 bases and at J to 3 bases, leaving 5 bases not matched to a gene. This CDR3 is built from 15 residues. The germline V gene encodes CDR1 LGHDT and CDR2 YNNKEL (reference sequence). This CDR3 reads CASSQDPQGFYEQYF. CDR3 DNA: TGTGCCAGCAGCCAAGACCCACAGGGGTTCTACGAGCAGTACTTC.

The rearrangement links TRBV6-2 or TRBV6-3 to TRBJ2-6, with 7 bases identical to TRBD1. CDR1 is MNHEY and CDR2 is SVGEGT in the germline V gene. The CDR3 is 17 residues long. V was pared by 6 bases and J by 0 bases, with 8 bases of the junction left unmatched. CDR3 in amino acids: CASSPWTGNSGANVLTF. DNA of the CDR3: TGTGCCAGCAGCCCTTGGACAGGAAACTCTGGGGCCAACGTCCTGACTTTC.

This clone appeared once. The J gene is TRBJ1-2, the V gene TRBV20-1, with D possibly matching TRBD1 (6 bases). Between the trimmed V and J ends, which lost 3 bases and 8 bases, there was a span of 10 bases. CDR3 size: 11 residues. Germline values: CDR1 DFQATT, CDR2 SNEGSKA (reference sequence). The CDR3 DNA is TGCAGTGCTAGCACAGGGATGGGCTACACCTTC. Its translation is CSASTGMGYTF.

The chain employs TRBV13 and TRBJ2-7, with D perhaps being TRBD1 or TRBD2 (5 bases each). Germline CDR1 and CDR2: PRHDT and FYEKMQ (reference sequence). The germline V and J ends were trimmed by 3 bases and 7 bases, with 13 bases remaining between them. The CDR3 extends over 13 amino acids. The CDR3 DNA sequence: TGTGCCAGCAGCTTGGGACCCGAGGGGGAGCAGTACTTC. Amino acids: CASSLGPEGEQYF.

The V and J genes are TRBV5-6 and TRBJ1-1; D is unresolved. Germline V gives CDR1 SGHDT, CDR2 YYEEEE. The V end lost 4 bases, the J end lost 1 base, and 14 bases lay between the germline ends. The CDR3 covers 15 residues. CDR3 nucleotides: TGTGCCAGCAGCCCCCCCCTATTCCGGAACACTGAAGCTTTCTTT. Its translation is CASSPPLFRNTEAFF.

V usage is TRBV9 and J usage is TRBJ1-1; D unresolved. This CDR3 is built from 13 residues. The V gene lost 4 bases and the J gene lost 1 base, with 8 bases spanning the gap. In germline, CDR1 is SGDLS, CDR2 YYNGEE. The CDR3 DNA reads TGTGCCAGCAGCCCCATGGGGAACACTGAAGCTTTCTTT. This sequence encodes CASSPMGNTEAFF.

This clone was observed a handful of times. This chain joins TRBV7-9 and TRBJ2-7, with TRBD1 matching over 8 bases. This CDR3 has 15 amino acids. Germline V gives CDR1 SEHNR, CDR2 FQNEAQ (reference sequence). V shed 4 bases, J shed 1 base, and the junction held 6 bases outside the gene matches. CDR3 in amino acids: CASSSRTGISYEQYF. CDR3 DNA: TGTGCCAGCAGCTCCCGGACAGGGATTTCCTACGAGCAGTACTTC.